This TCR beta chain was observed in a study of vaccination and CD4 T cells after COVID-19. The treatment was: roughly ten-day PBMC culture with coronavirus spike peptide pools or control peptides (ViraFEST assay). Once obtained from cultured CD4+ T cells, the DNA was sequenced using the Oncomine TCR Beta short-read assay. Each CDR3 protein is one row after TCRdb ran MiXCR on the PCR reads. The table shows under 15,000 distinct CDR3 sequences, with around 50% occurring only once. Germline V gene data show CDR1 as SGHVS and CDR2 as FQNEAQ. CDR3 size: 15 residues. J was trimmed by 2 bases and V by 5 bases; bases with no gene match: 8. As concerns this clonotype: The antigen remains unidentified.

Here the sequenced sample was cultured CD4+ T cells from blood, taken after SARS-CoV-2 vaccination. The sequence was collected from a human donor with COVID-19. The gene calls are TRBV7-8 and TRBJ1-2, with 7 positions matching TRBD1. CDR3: CASSDRALGNYGYTF. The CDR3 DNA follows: TGTGCCAGCAGCGACAGGGCCCTGGGAAACTATGGCTACACCTTC.